The subject of this entry is one T cell receptor (beta chain). The antigen it binds to is not known. No base quality values were provided; no much bigger clone lies one nucleotide off. V and J are trimmed by 8 bases and 5 bases, and the gene matches miss 5 bases of the junction. There are 13 amino acids in the CDR3, from cysteine to phenylalanine inclusive. Kept here is only the CDR3 DNA, which spans 39 bases and is read in frame from base 1. CDR1 and CDR2 are read off the germline V gene as MNHEY and SVGAGI. This entry belongs to a study of cytotoxic CD8 clonotypes in ibrutinib-treated CLL (dated by TCRdb to 2020 to 2023). Some background on the complete study: In this cohort, around 14 patients were treatment-naive and more than 9 were relapsed/refractory, while about 17 had unmutated IGHV. Responses were partial in roughly 24 patients and complete in 2; after median roughly 69 months follow-up, roughly 14 stayed in remission and about twelve progressed. Samples at response were collected after a median of roughly 13 months of treatment, with a range of roughly 6 to 40 months. Samples averaged about 260,000 productive templates and just under 95,000 productive rearrangements. Longitudinal samples were available for about 30% of the roughly 86 trial participants. Cryopreserved peripheral blood mononuclear cells were collected at three points: before therapy, at response, and at either sustained remission or disease progression. Every remission and progressive disease sample was obtained while ibrutinib was still being received by the patients.

Study-level results and caveats: Public clonotypes were rare and either shrank or stayed stable during treatment, and the rise in clonality at ibrutinib response reflected expansion of private clonotypes. At ibrutinib response clonality went up, during sustained remission it held steady, and at progression it dropped back toward baseline. Baseline clonality exceeded that of age-matched healthy donors and correlated strongly with circulating CD8+ T-cell counts. Lymph node repertoires were not examined, and the timing of sampling was not matched between patients in sustained remission and those whose disease progressed.

On a MiSeq, deep resolution sequencing aimed for a depth between 1 in 1 million and 1 in 200,000 T cells, with each clonotype covered 10x on average. TCR beta libraries were generated with the immunoSEQ hsTCRB Kit. The authors' pipeline ran thus. ImmunoSEQ Data Assistant and ImmunoSEQ Analyzer were used for data analysis, and V, D and J genes were assigned according to IMGT definitions. Clonality was computed as one minus normalized Shannon entropy of productive rearrangement frequencies, ranging from 0 to 1. Public clonotype analysis was restricted to overrepresented clonotypes comprising at least 0.05% of each patient's repertoire. Repertoires from approximately 13 age-matched healthy donors in immuneACCESS were used as clonality controls. TCRdb re-hosts the immuneACCESS table, in-frame sequences only. Its copies lack some clones; in the studies checked, an unresolved V gene accounts for under half of them, and the cause for the rest is not known. That table supplies the V and J calls and clone size; D and trimming were determined from the DNA. This sample comprises tens of thousands of clones, 45% to 60% of them detected only once. The top ten clones comprise under 15% of the sample.

According to the study, the label for this sample's time point signals: 12 to 13 months on ibrutinib. For TCR beta library preparation, approximately 2 micrograms of genomic DNA were extracted from the cryopreserved PBMCs. Longitudinal blood samples from CLL patients on ibrutinib monotherapy were analyzed using high-throughput TCR beta sequencing. The patients took part in an open-label, single-center phase 2 trial of ibrutinib monotherapy. The sequence was obtained from a human donor with chronic lymphocytic leukemia. The sequence links TRBV6-5 to TRBJ1-2, and 10 junctional nucleotides match TRBD1. The material was PBMCs, obtained after 12 months of ibrutinib treatment. The bases read TGTGCCAGCGCTCGGACAGGGGGATATGGCTACACCTTC. It specifies CASARTGGYGYTF.